This TCR beta chain was captured in a study of T cell changes during pregnancy in multiple sclerosis. V lost 6 bases, J lost 1 base, and 9 bases lay in between. Per germline, CDR1 ENHRY and CDR2 SYGVKD. The CDR3 is made up of 13 amino acids. Clones were read by immunoSEQ multiplex PCR, and TCRdb kept only the in-frame ones, dropping some. The sample lists about 44,000 clones; roughly nine tenths were seen once. The material was CD4+ T cells from peripheral blood mononuclear cells, obtained after pregnancy. J is TRBJ1-1 and V is TRBV10-3; D gene ambiguous. The clonotype was recovered from a female donor with multiple sclerosis, enrolled in a pregnancy study. For the CDR3, the DNA is TGTGCCATCAGGGCAACCGAGAACACTGAAGCTTTCTTT. It codes for CAIRATENTEAFF.